The 9 T cell receptor beta chains reported below all come from one sample, sequenced in a study of blood T cell repertoires in COVID-19. Assay used: immunoSEQ multiplex PCR; TCRdb lists only in-frame clones, some missing. The sample carries some 320,000 clones, about 90% recorded once. Material for sequencing was PBMCs or T cells enriched from blood (not recorded which). The receptors come from a woman aged 25-40 years who had recovered from COVID-19.

The chain combines TRBV27 with TRBJ1-1; D may be TRBD1 (5 bases). The germline V gene encodes CDR1 MNHEY and CDR2 SMNVEV (reference sequence). The CDR3 has 15 amino acids. V was cut by 6 bases and J by 4 bases, with 18 bases left in between. The CDR3 DNA reads as TGTGCCAGCAGCCCTTTGGGCACCGGGGGCACTGAAGCTTTCTTT. Translating gives CASSPLGTGGTEAFF.

The chain combines TRBV20-1 with TRBJ1-6; 8 bases line up with TRBD1. Germline V gene sequence: CDR1 DFQATT, CDR2 SNEGSKA (reference sequence). The CDR3 contains 15 residues. After removal of 3 bases from V and 3 bases from J, the junction contained 4 bases not matched to a gene. The chain's CDR3 is CSASTGQGYNSPLHF. CDR3 in DNA: TGCAGTGCTAGTACCGGACAGGGCTATAATTCACCCCTCCACTTT.

The chain is built from TRBV10-1 and TRBJ2-2; no firm D call. CDR3 size: 12 residues. Deletions cut 8 bases from V and 5 bases from J, with 9 bases between. Per germline, CDR1 WNHNN and CDR2 SYGVQD (reference sequence). CDR3 DNA: TGCGCCAGCGACTCATTAACCGGGGAGCTGTTTTTT. Encoded protein: CASDSLTGELFF.

The chain recombines TRBV3-1 (or the pseudogene TRBV3-2) with TRBJ2-1; a possible D gene is TRBD1 (6 bases). Germline values: CDR1 LGHDT, CDR2 YNNKEL (reference sequence). The CDR3 is 14 residues long. Trimming took 1 base from V and 9 from J, leaving 13 bases between them. Written as DNA, the CDR3 is TGTGCCAGCAGCCAAGTTACCCTCAGGGGTGAGCAGTTCTTC. It encodes CASSQVTLRGEQFF.

This sequence joins TRBV7-9 and TRBJ2-7; TRBD2 aligns across 10 bases. This CDR3 is built from 15 residues. J gave up 3 bases and V 4 bases, and 6 bases lay outside the gene matches. In germline, CDR1 is SEHNR, CDR2 FQNEAQ (reference sequence). The CDR3 is CASSSYSGGRYEQYF. DNA of the CDR3: TGTGCCAGCAGCTCCTATAGCGGGGGGCGCTACGAGCAGTACTTC. Filled out from reference TRBV7-9 and TRBJ2-7, the complete variable domain reads DTGVSQNPRHKITKRGQNVTFRCDPISEHNRLYWYRQTLGQGPEFLTYFQNEAQLEKSRLLSDRFSAERPKGSFSTLEIQRTEQGDSAMYLCASSSYSGGRYEQYFGPGTRLTVT.

DNA of the CDR3: TGTGCCACCAGCAGAGATCGGTATTGGCCCCTCCACTTT. Protein product: CATSRDRYWPLHF. The chain carries TRBV15 and TRBJ1-6; D not resolved. The CDR3 loop spans 13 amino acids. Trimming took off 0 bases at V and 13 bases at J, with 10 bases between the two ends. Germline V lookup: CDR1 LNHNV, CDR2 YYDKDF (reference sequence).

By sample fraction, this clone is medium-sized. This rearrangement joins TRBV19 to TRBJ1-2; weak D call: TRBD1 (6 bases). The V gene's germline CDR1 is LNHDA and CDR2 SQIVND (reference sequence). Trimming stripped 4 bases from V and 4 bases from J, with 13 bases between. This CDR3 is 14 amino acids long. For the CDR3, the DNA is TGTGCCAGTAGTAACAGGGTAACAACCTATGGCTACACCTTC. As protein: CASSNRVTTYGYTF. The full variable domain, rest sourced from reference TRBV19 and TRBJ1-2, is DGGITQSPKYLFRKEGQNVTLSCEQNLNHDAMYWYRQDPGQGLRLIYYSQIVNDFQKGDIAEGYSVSREKKESFPLTVTSAQKNPTAFYLCASSNRVTTYGYTFGSGTRLTVV.

The chain recombines TRBV28 with TRBJ1-4, with 8 bases lining up with TRBD1. Germline loops: CDR1 MDHEN, CDR2 SYDVKM. The ends lost 5 bases at V and 4 bases at J; junction bases unmatched: 6. This CDR3 is 15 amino acids long. In DNA form, the CDR3 reads TGTGCCAGCAGTCAGGGACAGGTCCATAATGAAAAACTGTTTTTT. Encoded protein: CASSQGQVHNEKLFF.

V usage is TRBV27 and J usage is TRBJ2-2; D not resolved. This CDR3 is built from 13 residues. Germline V lookup: CDR1 MNHEY, CDR2 SMNVEV (reference sequence). Trimming removed 3 bases from V and 6 bases from J, with 8 bases in between. The CDR3 here is CASSFLVAGELFF. CDR3 nucleotide sequence: TGTGCCAGCAGTTTCCTGGTAGCCGGGGAGCTGTTTTTT.